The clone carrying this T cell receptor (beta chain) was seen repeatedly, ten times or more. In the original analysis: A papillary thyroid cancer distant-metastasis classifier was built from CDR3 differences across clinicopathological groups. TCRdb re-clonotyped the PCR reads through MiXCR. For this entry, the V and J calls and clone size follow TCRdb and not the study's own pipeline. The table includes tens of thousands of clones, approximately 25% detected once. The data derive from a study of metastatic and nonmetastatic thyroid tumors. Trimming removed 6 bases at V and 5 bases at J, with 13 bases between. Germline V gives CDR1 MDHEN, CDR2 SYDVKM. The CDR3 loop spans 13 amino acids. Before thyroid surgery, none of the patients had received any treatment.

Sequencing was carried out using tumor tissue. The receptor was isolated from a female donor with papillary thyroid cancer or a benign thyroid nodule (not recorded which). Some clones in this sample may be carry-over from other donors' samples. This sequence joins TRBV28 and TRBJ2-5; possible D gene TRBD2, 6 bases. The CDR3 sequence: CASSTFRGETQYF. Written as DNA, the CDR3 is TGTGCCAGCAGCACCTTTCGGGGGGAGACCCAGTACTTC.